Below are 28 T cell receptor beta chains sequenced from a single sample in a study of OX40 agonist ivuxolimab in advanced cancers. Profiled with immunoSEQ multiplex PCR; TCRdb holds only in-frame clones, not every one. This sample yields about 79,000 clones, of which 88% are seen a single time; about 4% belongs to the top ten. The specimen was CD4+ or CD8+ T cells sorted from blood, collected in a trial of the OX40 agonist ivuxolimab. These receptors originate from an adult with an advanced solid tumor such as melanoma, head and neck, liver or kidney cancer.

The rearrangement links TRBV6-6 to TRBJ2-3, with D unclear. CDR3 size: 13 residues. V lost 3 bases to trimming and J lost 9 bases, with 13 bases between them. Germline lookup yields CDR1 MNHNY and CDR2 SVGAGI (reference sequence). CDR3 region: CASSYPPGETQYF. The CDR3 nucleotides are TGTGCCAGCAGTTATCCCCCTGGCGAAACGCAGTATTTT.

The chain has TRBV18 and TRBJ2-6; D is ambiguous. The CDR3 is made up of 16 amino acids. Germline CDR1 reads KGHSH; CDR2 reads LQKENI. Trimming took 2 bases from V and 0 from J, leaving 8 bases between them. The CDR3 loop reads CASSPGSNSGANVLTF. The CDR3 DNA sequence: TGTGCCAGCTCACCAGGCAGCAACTCTGGGGCCAACGTCCTGACTTTC.

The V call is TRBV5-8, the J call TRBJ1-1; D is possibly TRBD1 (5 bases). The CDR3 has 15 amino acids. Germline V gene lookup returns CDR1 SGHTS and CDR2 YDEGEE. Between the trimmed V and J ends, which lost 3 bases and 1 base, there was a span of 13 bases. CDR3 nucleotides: TGTGCCAGCAGCTGGGCTGGGGGGTCGAACACTGAAGCTTTCTTT. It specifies CASSWAGGSNTEAFF.

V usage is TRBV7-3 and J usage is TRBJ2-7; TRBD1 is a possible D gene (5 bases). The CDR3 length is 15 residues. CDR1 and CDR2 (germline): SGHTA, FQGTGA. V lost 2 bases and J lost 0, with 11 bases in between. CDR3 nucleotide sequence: TGTGCCAGCAGCTTAGGGGCCGTCAGCTCCTACGAGCAGTACTTC. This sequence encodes CASSLGAVSSYEQYF.

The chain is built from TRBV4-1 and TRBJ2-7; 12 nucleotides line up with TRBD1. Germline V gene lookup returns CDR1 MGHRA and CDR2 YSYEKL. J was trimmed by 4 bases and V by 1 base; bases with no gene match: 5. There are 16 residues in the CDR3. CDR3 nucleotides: TGCGCCAGCAGCCAAGGGGGACAGGGGGCGCGGTACGAGCAGTACTTC. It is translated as CASSQGGQGARYEQYF.

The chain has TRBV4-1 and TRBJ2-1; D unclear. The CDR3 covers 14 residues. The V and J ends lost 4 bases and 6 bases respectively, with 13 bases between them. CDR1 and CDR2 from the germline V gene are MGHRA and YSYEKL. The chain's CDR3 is CASSRPGAVNEQFF. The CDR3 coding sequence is TGCGCCAGCAGCCGCCCCGGAGCTGTCAATGAGCAGTTCTTC.

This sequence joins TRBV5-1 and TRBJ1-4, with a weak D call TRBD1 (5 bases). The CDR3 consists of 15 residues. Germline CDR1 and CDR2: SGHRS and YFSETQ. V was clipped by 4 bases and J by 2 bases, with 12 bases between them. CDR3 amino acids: CASSPSGITNEKLFF. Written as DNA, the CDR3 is TGCGCCAGCAGCCCATCAGGGATCACTAATGAAAAACTGTTTTTT.

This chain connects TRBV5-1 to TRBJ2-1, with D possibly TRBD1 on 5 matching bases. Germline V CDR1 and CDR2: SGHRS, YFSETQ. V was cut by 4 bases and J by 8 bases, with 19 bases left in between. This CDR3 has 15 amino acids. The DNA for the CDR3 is TGCGCCAGCAGCCCCGGAGTTGGGGTAGGGGATGAGCAGTTCTTC. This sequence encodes CASSPGVGVGDEQFF.

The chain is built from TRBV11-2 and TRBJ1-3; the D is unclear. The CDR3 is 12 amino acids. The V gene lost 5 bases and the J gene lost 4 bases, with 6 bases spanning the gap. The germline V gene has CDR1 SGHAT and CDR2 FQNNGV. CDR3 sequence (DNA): TGTGCCAGCAGCGATGGGGGAAACACCATATATTTT. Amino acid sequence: CASSDGGNTIYF.

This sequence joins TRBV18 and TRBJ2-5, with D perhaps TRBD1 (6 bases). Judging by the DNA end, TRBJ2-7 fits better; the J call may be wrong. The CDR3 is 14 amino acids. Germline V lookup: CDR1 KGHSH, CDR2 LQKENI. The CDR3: CASSPGTYTYEQYF. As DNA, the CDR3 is TGTGCCAGCTCACCAGGGACATACACCTACGAGCAGTACTTC.

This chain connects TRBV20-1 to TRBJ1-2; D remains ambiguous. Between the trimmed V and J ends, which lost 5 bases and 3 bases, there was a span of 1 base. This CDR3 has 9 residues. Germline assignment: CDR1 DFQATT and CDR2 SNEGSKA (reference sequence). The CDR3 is CSADYGYTF. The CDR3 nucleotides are TGCAGTGCTGACTATGGCTACACCTTC.

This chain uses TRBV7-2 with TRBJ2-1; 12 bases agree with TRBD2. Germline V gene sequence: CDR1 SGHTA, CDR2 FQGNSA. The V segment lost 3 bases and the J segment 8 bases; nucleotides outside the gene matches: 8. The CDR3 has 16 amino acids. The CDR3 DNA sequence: TGTGCCAGCAGCTTCCCTAGCGGGAGGGCCGGCGATGAGCAGTTCTTC. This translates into CASSFPSGRAGDEQFF.

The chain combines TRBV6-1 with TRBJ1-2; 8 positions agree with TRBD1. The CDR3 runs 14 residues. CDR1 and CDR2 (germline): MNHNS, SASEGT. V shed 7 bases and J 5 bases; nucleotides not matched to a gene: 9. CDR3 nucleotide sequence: TGTGCCAGCAATGTACCGGGACAGGATTATGGCTACACCTTC. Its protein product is CASNVPGQDYGYTF.

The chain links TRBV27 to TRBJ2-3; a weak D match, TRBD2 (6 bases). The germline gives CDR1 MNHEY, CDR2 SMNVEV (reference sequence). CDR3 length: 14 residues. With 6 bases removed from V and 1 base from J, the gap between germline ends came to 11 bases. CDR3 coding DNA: TGTGCCAGCAGAAGGACTACGGGCACAGATACGCAGTATTTT. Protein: CASRRTTGTDTQYF.

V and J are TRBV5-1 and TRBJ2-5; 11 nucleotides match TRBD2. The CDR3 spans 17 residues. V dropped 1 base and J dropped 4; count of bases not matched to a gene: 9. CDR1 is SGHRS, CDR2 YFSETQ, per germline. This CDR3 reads CASSLIGSGRAGETQYF. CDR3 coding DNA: TGCGCCAGCAGCTTGATAGGTAGCGGGAGGGCCGGAGAGACCCAGTACTTC.

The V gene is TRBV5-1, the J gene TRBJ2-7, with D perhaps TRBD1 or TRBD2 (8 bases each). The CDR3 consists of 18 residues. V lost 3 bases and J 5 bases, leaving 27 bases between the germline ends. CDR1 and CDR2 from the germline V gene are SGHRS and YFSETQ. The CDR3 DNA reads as TGCGCCAGCAGCTCGACAGGGGTGAAGCGGGAGTTTCCCAACGAGCAGTACTTC. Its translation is CASSSTGVKREFPNEQYF.

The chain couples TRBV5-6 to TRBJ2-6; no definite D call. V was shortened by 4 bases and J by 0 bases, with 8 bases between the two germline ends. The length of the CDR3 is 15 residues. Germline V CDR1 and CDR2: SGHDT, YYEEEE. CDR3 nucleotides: TGTGCCAGCAGCGAAGTGCACTCTGGGGCCAACGTCCTGACTTTC. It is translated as CASSEVHSGANVLTF.

Written as DNA, the CDR3 is TGTGCCAGCAGCCCCCAACTAGATTCGAGCTACACCTTC. This sequence encodes CASSPQLDSSYTF. The chain links TRBV6-1 to TRBJ1-2, with no clear D. This CDR3 comprises 13 residues. The V gene's germline CDR1 is MNHNS and CDR2 SASEGT. Trimming cost V 6 bases and J 9 bases, with 17 bases left between them.

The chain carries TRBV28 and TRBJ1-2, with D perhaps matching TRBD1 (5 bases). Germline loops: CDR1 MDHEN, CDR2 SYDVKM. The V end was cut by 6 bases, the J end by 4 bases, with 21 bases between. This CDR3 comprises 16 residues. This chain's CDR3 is CASSRRGSESRYGYTF. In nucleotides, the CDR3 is TGTGCCAGCAGCCGAAGGGGATCAGAATCTCGCTATGGCTACACCTTC.

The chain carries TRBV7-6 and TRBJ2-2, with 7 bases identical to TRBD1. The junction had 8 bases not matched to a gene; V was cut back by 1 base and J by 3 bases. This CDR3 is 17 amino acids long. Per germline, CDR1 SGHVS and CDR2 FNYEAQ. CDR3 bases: TGTGCCAGCAGCTTAGGCAAACAGGGGCGTTACACCGGGGAGCTGTTTTTT. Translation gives CASSLGKQGRYTGELFF.

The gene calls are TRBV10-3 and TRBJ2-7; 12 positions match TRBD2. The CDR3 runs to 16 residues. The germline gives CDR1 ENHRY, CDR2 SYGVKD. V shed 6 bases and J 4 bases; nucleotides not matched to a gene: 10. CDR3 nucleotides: TGTGCCATCAGGTCCCCGGGACTAGCGGGCCTTTACGAGCAGTACTTC. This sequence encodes CAIRSPGLAGLYEQYF.

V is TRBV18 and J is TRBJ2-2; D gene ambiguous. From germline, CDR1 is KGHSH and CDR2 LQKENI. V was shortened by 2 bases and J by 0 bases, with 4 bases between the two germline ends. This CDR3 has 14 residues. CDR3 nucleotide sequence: TGTGCCAGCTCACCAACTTCGAACACCGGGGAGCTGTTTTTT. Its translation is CASSPTSNTGELFF.

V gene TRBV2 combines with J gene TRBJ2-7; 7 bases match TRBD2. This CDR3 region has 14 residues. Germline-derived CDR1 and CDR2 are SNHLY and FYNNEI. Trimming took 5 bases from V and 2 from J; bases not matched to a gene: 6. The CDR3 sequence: CASSPGTTTYEQYF. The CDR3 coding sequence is TGTGCCAGCAGTCCCGGGACTACAACCTACGAGCAGTACTTC.

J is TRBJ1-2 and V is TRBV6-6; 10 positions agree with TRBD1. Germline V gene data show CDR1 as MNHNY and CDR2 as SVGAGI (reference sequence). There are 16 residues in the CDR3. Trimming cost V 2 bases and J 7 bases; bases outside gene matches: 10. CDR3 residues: CASSYDVGQGNGGYTF. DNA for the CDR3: TGTGCCAGCAGTTACGATGTGGGACAGGGGAATGGTGGCTACACCTTC.

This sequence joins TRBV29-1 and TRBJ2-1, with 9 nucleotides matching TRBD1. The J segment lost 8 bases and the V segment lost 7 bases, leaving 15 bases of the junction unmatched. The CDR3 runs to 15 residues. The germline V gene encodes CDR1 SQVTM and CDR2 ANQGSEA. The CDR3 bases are TGCAGCGCCGTTTTAGGGACAGGGATTGGACATGAGCAGTTCTTC. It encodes CSAVLGTGIGHEQFF.

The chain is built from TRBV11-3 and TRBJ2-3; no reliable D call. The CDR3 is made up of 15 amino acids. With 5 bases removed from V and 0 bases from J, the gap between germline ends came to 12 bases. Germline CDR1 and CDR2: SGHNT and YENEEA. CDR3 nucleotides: TGTGCCAGCAGCCCCGGCCACTTCAGCACAGATACGCAGTATTTT. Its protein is CASSPGHFSTDTQYF.

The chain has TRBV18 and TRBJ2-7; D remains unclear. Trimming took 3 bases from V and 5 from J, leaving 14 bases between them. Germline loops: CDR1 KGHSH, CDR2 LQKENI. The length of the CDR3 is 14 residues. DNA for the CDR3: TGTGCCAGCTCACCTTCGAACAGCAACCACGAGCAGTACTTC. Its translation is CASSPSNSNHEQYF. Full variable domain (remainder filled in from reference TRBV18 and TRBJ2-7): NAGVMQNPRHLVRRRGQEARLRCSPMKGHSHVYWYRQLPEEGLKFMVYLQKENIIDESGMPKERFSAEFPKEGPSILRIQQVVRGDSAAYFCASSPSNSNHEQYFGPGTRLTVT.

As DNA, the CDR3 is TGTGCCAGCAGCAGATCGAGTGGGGGGTCTGAAAAACTGTTTTTT. This codes for CASSRSSGGSEKLFF. This chain joins TRBV7-9 and TRBJ1-4; TRBD1 is a possible D gene (5 bases). The V and J ends lost 5 bases and 7 bases respectively, with 17 bases between them. Germline values: CDR1 SEHNR, CDR2 FQNEAQ (reference sequence). This CDR3 spans 15 amino acids.